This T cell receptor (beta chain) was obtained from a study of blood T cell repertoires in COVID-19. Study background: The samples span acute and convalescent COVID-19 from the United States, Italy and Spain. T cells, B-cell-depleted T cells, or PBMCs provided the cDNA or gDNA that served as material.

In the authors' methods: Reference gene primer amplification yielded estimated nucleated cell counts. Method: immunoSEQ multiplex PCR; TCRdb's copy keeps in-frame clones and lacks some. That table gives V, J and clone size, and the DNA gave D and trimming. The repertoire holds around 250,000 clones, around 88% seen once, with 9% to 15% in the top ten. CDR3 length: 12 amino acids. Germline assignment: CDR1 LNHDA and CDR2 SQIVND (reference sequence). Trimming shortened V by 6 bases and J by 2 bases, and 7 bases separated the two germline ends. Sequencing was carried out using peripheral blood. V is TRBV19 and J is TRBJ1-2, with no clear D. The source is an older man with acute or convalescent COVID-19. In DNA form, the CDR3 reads TGTGCCAGTAGAAACACCAACTATGGCTACACCTTC. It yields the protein CASRNTNYGYTF.